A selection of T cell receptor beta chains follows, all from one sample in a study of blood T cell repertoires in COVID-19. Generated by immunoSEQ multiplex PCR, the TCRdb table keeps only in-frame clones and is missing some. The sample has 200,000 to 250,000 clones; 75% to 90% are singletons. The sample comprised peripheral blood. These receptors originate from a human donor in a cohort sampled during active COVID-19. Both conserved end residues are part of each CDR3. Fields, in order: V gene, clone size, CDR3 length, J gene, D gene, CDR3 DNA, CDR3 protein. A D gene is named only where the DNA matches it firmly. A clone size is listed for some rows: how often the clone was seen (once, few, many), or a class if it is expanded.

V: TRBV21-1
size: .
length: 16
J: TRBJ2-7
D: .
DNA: TGTGCCAGCAGCAAAGCTGGTAGCGGGAAAGGCTACGAGCAGTACTTC
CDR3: CASSKAGSGKGYEQYF

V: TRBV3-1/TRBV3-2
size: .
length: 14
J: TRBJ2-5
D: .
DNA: TGTGCCAGCAGGCCACAGGGAATCCGCGAGACCCAGTACTTC
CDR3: CASRPQGIRETQYF

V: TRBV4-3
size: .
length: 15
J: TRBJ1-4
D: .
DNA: TGCGCCAGCAGCCAAGAGAGACGGAGTAGTGAAAAACTGTTTTTT
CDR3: CASSQERRSSEKLFF

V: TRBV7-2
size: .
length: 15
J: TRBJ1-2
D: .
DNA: TGTGCCAGCAGCTCATGGGGCCTTGCTAACTATGGCTACACCTTC
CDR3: CASSSWGLANYGYTF

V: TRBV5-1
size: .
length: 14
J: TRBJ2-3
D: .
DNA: TGCGCCAGCAGCTTTTTCGGAGGCACAGATACGCAGTATTTT
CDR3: CASSFFGGTDTQYF

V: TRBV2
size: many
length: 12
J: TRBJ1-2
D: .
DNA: TGTGCCACGCGGAGGGTCGACTATGGCTACACCTTC
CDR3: CATRRVDYGYTF

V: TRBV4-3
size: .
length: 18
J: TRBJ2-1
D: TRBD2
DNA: TGCGCCAGCAGCCAAGATCCCCTCCTAGCGGGAGGGCCCGATGAGCAGTTCTTC
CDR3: CASSQDPLLAGGPDEQFF

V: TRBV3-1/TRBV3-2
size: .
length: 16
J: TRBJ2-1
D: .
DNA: TGTGCCAGCAGCCAAGTGGTACCTAGCATGGGCAATGAGCAGTTCTTC
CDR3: CASSQVVPSMGNEQFF

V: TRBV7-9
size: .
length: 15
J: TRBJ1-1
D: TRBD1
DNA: TGTGCCAGCAGCTTACCCGACAGGGGGGACACTGAAGCTTTCTTT
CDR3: CASSLPDRGDTEAFF

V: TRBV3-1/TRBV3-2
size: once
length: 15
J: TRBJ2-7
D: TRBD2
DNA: TGTGCCAGCAGCCACCGTCGGCGGGAGTTCGACGAGCAGTACTTC
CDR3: CASSHRRREFDEQYF

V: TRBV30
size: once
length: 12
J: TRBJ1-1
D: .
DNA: TGTGCCTGGAGAGCCTTGAACACTGAAGCTTTCTTT
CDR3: CAWRALNTEAFF